A selection of T cell receptor beta chains follows, all from one sample in a study of blood T cell repertoires in COVID-19. Libraries were prepared by immunoSEQ multiplex PCR; TCRdb keeps only in-frame clonotypes and omits some of them. The sample has under 250,000 clones; about four fifths are singletons. Sequencing used peripheral blood. The receptors were gathered from a young man who had recovered from COVID-19. Each CDR3 is given with its conserved first and last residue. The D gene is left open where the match is weak. Only part of the rows carry a size: once, few, many, or a class if the clone is expanded.

d_call,clone_size,j_call,v_call,cdr3_aa,cdr3_nt
-,-,TRBJ1-2,TRBV15,CATSRRQANYGYTF,TGTGCCACCAGCAGAAGACAAGCTAACTATGGCTACACCTTC
-,-,TRBJ1-5,TRBV6-5,CASSFHRASNQPQHF,TGTGCCAGCAGTTTTCACAGGGCCAGCAATCAGCCCCAGCATTTT
TRBD2,-,TRBJ2-5,TRBV29-1,CSVDEFAGGLGETQYF,TGCAGCGTTGATGAGTTTGCGGGGGGATTGGGTGAGACCCAGTACTTC
-,-,TRBJ2-5,TRBV19,CASSMRDTETQYF,TGTGCCAGTAGTATGAGGGACACGGAGACCCAGTACTTC
-,-,TRBJ1-5,TRBV19,CASSILQGIGNQPQHF,TGTGCCAGTAGTATACTTCAGGGGATCGGCAATCAGCCCCAGCATTTT
-,-,TRBJ2-7,TRBV5-1,CASSGGAARSYEQYF,TGCGCCAGCAGCGGCGGGGCCGCTCGGTCCTACGAGCAGTACTTC
-,-,TRBJ1-1,TRBV5-1,CASSWGTRTNTEAFF,TGCGCCAGCAGCTGGGGGACACGGACGAACACTGAAGCTTTCTTT
TRBD1,-,TRBJ2-1,TRBV2,CASSQGWDRNYNEQFF,TGTGCCAGCAGTCAAGGTTGGGACAGAAACTACAATGAGCAGTTCTTC
TRBD1,-,TRBJ2-3,TRBV24-1,CATSAQGVDTQYF,TGTGCCACCAGTGCCCAGGGGGTGGATACGCAGTATTTT
TRBD1,-,TRBJ2-2,TRBV5-1,CASSLQGLGGELFF,TGCGCCAGCAGCCTACAGGGGCTAGGCGGGGAGCTGTTTTTT
-,-,TRBJ2-5,TRBV5-1,CASSRQETQYF,TGCGCCAGCAGCCGCCAAGAGACCCAGTACTTC
-,-,TRBJ2-3,TRBV3-1/TRBV3-2,CASSRKDSSSTQYF,TGTGCCAGCAGCCGAAAGGACAGTTCCAGTACGCAGTATTTT
-,few,TRBJ1-3,TRBV5-4,CASSLDSGLGNTIYF,TGTGCCAGCAGCTTGGACTCGGGACTCGGAAACACCATATATTTT
TRBD1,-,TRBJ2-5,TRBV4-2,CASSQHGTAKETQYF,TGTGCCAGCAGCCAACACGGGACAGCCAAAGAGACCCAGTACTTC
TRBD1,few,TRBJ1-2,TRBV29-1,CSVEGTGSSGYTF,TGCAGCGTTGAAGGGACAGGGTCTTCTGGCTACACCTTC
-,once,TRBJ1-6,TRBV7-6,CASSSEQSRSPLHF,TGTGCCAGCAGCTCCGAACAGTCTCGTTCACCCCTCCACTTT
TRBD1,-,TRBJ1-2,TRBV5-1,CASSLAGTGSYGYTF,TGCGCCAGCAGCTTGGCAGGGACAGGATCCTATGGCTACACCTTC
TRBD1,-,TRBJ2-2,TRBV14,CASSRDRGGTGELFF,TGTGCCAGCAGCCGAGACAGGGGCGGTACCGGGGAGCTGTTTTTT
TRBD1,-,TRBJ1-4,TRBV9,CASSPGQTEKLFF,TGTGCCAGCAGCCCGGGACAGACTGAAAAACTGTTTTTT
TRBD1,-,TRBJ1-1,TRBV6-2/TRBV6-3,CASSDVGQGNTEAFF,TGTGCCAGCAGTGACGTGGGACAGGGCAACACTGAAGCTTTCTTT
-,-,TRBJ2-3,TRBV7-8,CASSFAGSTSTDTQYF,TGTGCCAGCAGCTTTGCGGGAAGCACTAGCACAGATACGCAGTATTTT
-,-,TRBJ2-5,TRBV7-3,CASSLSRWETQYF,TGTGCCAGCAGCTTATCTAGATGGGAGACCCAGTACTTC
-,-,TRBJ1-1,TRBV9,CASSSSSGGTEAFF,TGTGCCAGCAGCTCCTCCTCGGGGGGAACTGAAGCTTTCTTT
TRBD2,-,TRBJ2-3,TRBV10-3,CAISSASGNTDTQYF,TGTGCCATCAGTTCTGCTAGCGGGAACACAGATACGCAGTATTTT
TRBD1,-,TRBJ1-2,TRBV7-8,CASSLGDRRRYGYTF,TGTGCCAGCAGCTTGGGGGACAGACGGAGGTATGGCTACACCTTC
-,-,TRBJ2-5,TRBV12-3/TRBV12-4,CASSPLAPGQQYF,TGTGCCAGCAGTCCCCTGGCGCCTGGGCAGCAGTACTTC
-,-,TRBJ2-2,TRBV5-1,CASRPGGRGRGTGELFF,TGCGCCAGCCGCCCGGGGGGCCGGGGGCGCGGTACCGGGGAGCTGTTTTTT
TRBD2,-,TRBJ2-3,TRBV5-4,CASSLTSGEGTQYF,TGTGCCAGCAGCTTGACTAGCGGGGAGGGCACGCAGTATTTT
-,-,TRBJ1-2,TRBV12-3/TRBV12-4,CASSLQRGGYTF,TGTGCCAGCAGCTTACAACGGGGAGGCTACACCTTC
TRBD1,-,TRBJ1-3,TRBV13,CASSARTGVGNTIYF,TGTGCCAGCAGCGCGAGAACAGGGGTGGGAAACACCATATATTTT
-,once,TRBJ2-2,TRBV9,CASSVGAAGDTGELFF,TGTGCCAGCAGCGTAGGGGCAGCCGGGGACACCGGGGAGCTGTTTTTT
-,-,TRBJ1-4,TRBV6-5,CASSDSQPREKLFF,TGTGCCAGCAGTGACTCACAGCCGCGGGAGAAACTGTTTTTT
TRBD1,few,TRBJ2-1,TRBV5-1,CASSLARQGWFSNEQFF,TGCGCCAGCAGCTTGGCCCGACAGGGATGGTTTAGTAATGAGCAGTTCTTC
TRBD1,few,TRBJ2-3,TRBV9,CASSPRDRESDTQYF,TGTGCCAGCAGCCCACGGGACAGGGAATCAGATACGCAGTATTTT
-,-,TRBJ2-1,TRBV7-6,CASSPPVASYNEQFF,TGTGCCAGCAGCCCGCCCGTGGCCTCCTACAATGAGCAGTTCTTC
-,-,TRBJ1-5,TRBV3-1/TRBV3-2,CASSQSGTRNQPQHF,TGTGCCAGCAGCCAAAGCGGGACAAGAAATCAGCCCCAGCATTTT
-,-,TRBJ1-5,TRBV6-6,CASSYGQFNQPQHF,TGTGCCAGCAGTTACGGGCAGTTCAATCAGCCCCAGCATTTT
-,-,TRBJ2-3,TRBV18,CASSPRVTDTQYF,TGTGCCAGCTCACCTCGAGTCACAGATACGCAGTATTTT
-,-,TRBJ2-2,TRBV19,CASSRGSGELFF,TGTGCCAGTTCCCGAGGGTCCGGGGAGCTGTTTTTT
TRBD1,-,TRBJ2-7,TRBV7-8,CASSLSRQGVGEQYF,TGTGCCAGCAGCTTAAGTCGACAGGGAGTAGGGGAGCAGTACTTC
-,-,TRBJ2-3,TRBV9,CASSVADTVYTQYF,TGTGCCAGCAGCGTAGCTGACACCGTTTATACGCAGTATTTT
TRBD1,-,TRBJ2-5,TRBV4-2,CASSQFGTGGETQYF,TGTGCCAGCAGCCAATTTGGGACAGGGGGAGAGACCCAGTACTTC
-,-,TRBJ2-3,TRBV11-2,CASSLEITGSTDTQYF,TGTGCCAGCAGCTTGGAAATCACAGGAAGCACAGATACGCAGTATTTT
-,few,TRBJ1-1,TRBV7-9,CASSDEVLRFMNTEAFF,TGTGCCAGCAGCGATGAGGTCCTAAGATTTATGAACACTGAAGCTTTCTTT